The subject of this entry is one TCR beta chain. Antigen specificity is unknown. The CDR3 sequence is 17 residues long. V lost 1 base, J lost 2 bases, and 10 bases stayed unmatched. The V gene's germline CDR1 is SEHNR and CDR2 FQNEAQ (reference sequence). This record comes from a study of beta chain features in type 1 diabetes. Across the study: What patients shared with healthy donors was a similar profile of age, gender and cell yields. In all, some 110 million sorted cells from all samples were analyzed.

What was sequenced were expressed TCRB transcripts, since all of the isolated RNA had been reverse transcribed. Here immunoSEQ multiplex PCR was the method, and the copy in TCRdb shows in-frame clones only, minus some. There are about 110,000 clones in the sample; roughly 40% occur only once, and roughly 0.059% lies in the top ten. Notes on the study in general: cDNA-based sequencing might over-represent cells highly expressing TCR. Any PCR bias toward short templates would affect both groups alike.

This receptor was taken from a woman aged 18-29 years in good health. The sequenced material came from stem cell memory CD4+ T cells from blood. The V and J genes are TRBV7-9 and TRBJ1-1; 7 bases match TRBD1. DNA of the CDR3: TGTGCCAGCAGCTTAGGGGGGACAGCATTATCCAACACTGAAGCTTTCTTT. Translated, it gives CASSLGGTALSNTEAFF.